This entry lists 18 T cell receptor beta chains sequenced from one sample in a study of OX40 agonist ivuxolimab in advanced cancers. Clones were read by immunoSEQ multiplex PCR, and TCRdb kept only the in-frame ones, dropping some. The repertoire holds tens of thousands of clones, with approximately 86% as singletons. The sequencing used CD4+ or CD8+ T cells sorted from blood, collected in a trial of the OX40 agonist ivuxolimab. The receptor set was obtained from an adult with an advanced solid tumor such as melanoma, head and neck, liver or kidney cancer.

In its sample, this clone was seen once. The V call is TRBV6-5, the J call TRBJ2-7, with 12 positions matching TRBD2. CDR3 length: 15 residues. CDR1 is MNHEY, CDR2 SVGAGI, per germline. Trimming removed 6 bases from V and 5 bases from J; junction bases left unmatched: 8. CDR3 region: CASRTLAGGFHEQYF. The CDR3 region has the DNA TGTGCCAGCAGGACCCTAGCGGGAGGGTTCCACGAGCAGTACTTC.

This rearrangement joins TRBV6-6 to TRBJ2-5; 9 bases match TRBD1. The CDR3 runs to 16 residues. The V and J ends lost 6 bases and 3 bases, in that order; junction bases with no gene match: 11. The germline CDR1 and CDR2 sequences are MNHNY and SVGAGI (reference sequence). The CDR3 is CASRGQDRGGEETQYF. The CDR3 DNA reads as TGTGCCAGCAGGGGCCAGGACAGGGGAGGCGAAGAGACCCAGTACTTC.

The chain joins TRBV7-9 to TRBJ2-5, with 11 positions matching TRBD1. The CDR3 totals 15 residues. Trimming took 4 bases from V and 5 from J; bases not matched to a gene: 6. The germline gives CDR1 SEHNR, CDR2 FQNEAQ (reference sequence). The CDR3 nucleotides read TGTGCCAGCAGCTCCTGGACAGGGGGCGAGGAGACCCAGTACTTC. Translation: CASSSWTGGEETQYF.

This clone was seen a few times. The chain carries TRBV6-5 and TRBJ2-7; D is ambiguous. The CDR3 has 11 amino acids. With 5 bases removed from V and 3 bases from J, the gap between germline ends came to 5 bases. Per germline, CDR1 MNHEY and CDR2 SVGAGI. CDR3 bases: TGTGCCAGCAGTCTAGACTACGAGCAGTACTTC. Translated: CASSLDYEQYF.

This CDR3 is CASSLAGGQTLHF. CDR3 bases: TGTGCCAGCAGCCTGGCGGGGGGGCAGACCCTCCACTTT. The J gene is TRBJ1-6, the V gene TRBV5-4, with a tentative D call TRBD1 (6 bases). The CDR3 consists of 13 residues. Germline CDR1 and CDR2: SGHNT and YYREEE (reference sequence). Trimming left V 4 bases short and J 14 bases short, with 16 bases between.

The chain recombines TRBV4-2 with TRBJ1-2; D not resolved. From germline, CDR1 is LGHNA and CDR2 YNFKEQ. This CDR3 is 16 amino acids long. Trimming cost V 0 bases and J 2 bases, with 13 bases left between them. The CDR3: CASSQDMTGRNYGYTF. CDR3 coding DNA: TGTGCCAGCAGCCAAGATATGACCGGGAGGAACTATGGCTACACCTTC.

This chain joins TRBV6-1 and TRBJ1-4; unclear D gene. V was shortened by 1 base and J by 16 bases, with 16 bases between the two germline ends. The CDR3 is 13 amino acids. CDR1 MNHNS and CDR2 SASEGT come from the germline V gene. CDR3 sequence reads: CASSEDDSGGTFF. The CDR3 region has the DNA TGTGCCAGCAGTGAAGACGATTCGGGAGGTACGTTTTTT.

This chain links TRBV5-1 with TRBJ2-1; TRBD2 aligns across 9 bases. Per the germline V gene, CDR1 is SGHRS and CDR2 is YFSETQ. With V trimmed by 4 bases and J by 4 bases, 6 bases remained unmatched. CDR3 length: 15 residues. The CDR3 sequence is CASSKAGGTYNEQFF. CDR3 nucleotides: TGCGCCAGCAGCAAAGCGGGGGGCACTTACAATGAGCAGTTCTTC.

DNA of the CDR3: TGTGCCAGCCGACCGGCGGGCAATCAGCCCCAGCATTTT. Encoded protein: CASRPAGNQPQHF. The chain has TRBV27 and TRBJ1-5; D call uncertain. Trimming cost V 8 bases and J 2 bases, with 10 bases left between them. The CDR3 runs to 13 residues. Germline V CDR1 and CDR2: MNHEY, SMNVEV (reference sequence).

V usage is TRBV12-5 and J usage is TRBJ2-5; possibly TRBD1 or TRBD2 for D (5 bases each). The ends were cut back, 5 bases at V and 8 bases at J, with 6 bases in the middle. This CDR3 spans 10 amino acids. CDR1 and CDR2 (germline): LGHNT, FRNRAP. CDR3 sequence reads: CASGGDTQYF. The CDR3 nucleotides read TGTGCTAGTGGTGGGGACACCCAGTACTTC.

V and J are TRBV4-2 and TRBJ2-5; TRBD2 agrees at 11 bases. J was trimmed by 4 bases and V by 0 bases; bases with no gene match: 4. CDR1 is LGHNA and CDR2 is YNFKEQ in the germline V gene. The CDR3 is made up of 16 amino acids. The CDR3 loop is CASSQDDSGRGETQYF. The CDR3, as DNA: TGTGCCAGCAGCCAAGATGATAGCGGGAGGGGAGAGACCCAGTACTTC.

The V gene is TRBV7-2, the J gene TRBJ1-3; D not resolved. This CDR3 spans 12 amino acids. The V gene lost 2 bases and the J gene lost 4 bases, with 3 bases spanning the gap. Germline V CDR1 and CDR2: SGHTA, FQGNSA. The CDR3 reads CASSLYGNTIYF. The CDR3, as DNA: TGTGCCAGCAGCTTATACGGAAACACCATATATTTT.

The chain uses TRBV5-1 and TRBJ1-3; tentatively, D is TRBD1 (5 bases). Germline CDR1 reads SGHRS; CDR2 reads YFSETQ. The CDR3 has 15 residues. The V end was cut by 4 bases, the J end by 2 bases, with 13 bases between. The CDR3 loop is CASSPTGGAGNTIYF. CDR3 bases: TGCGCCAGCAGCCCTACGGGGGGGGCTGGAAACACCATATATTTT.

The rearrangement links TRBV5-8 to TRBJ2-5; D possibly corresponds to TRBD2 (7 bases). The end of the DNA is better explained by TRBJ2-7, so the J call may be wrong. The CDR3 extends over 15 amino acids. Germline-derived CDR1 and CDR2 are SGHTS and YDEGEE. The CDR3 sequence: CASSEFYGGRAEQYF. CDR3 DNA: TGTGCCAGCAGCGAATTCTACGGGGGGCGCGCCGAGCAGTACTTC.

The gene calls are TRBV27 and TRBJ1-1; D remains unclear. Germline values: CDR1 MNHEY, CDR2 SMNVEV (reference sequence). V gave up 0 bases and J gave up 8 bases, with 13 bases separating them. This CDR3 spans 14 amino acids. This CDR3 is CASSLSGATFEAFF. DNA of the CDR3: TGTGCCAGCAGTTTATCAGGAGCAACCTTCGAAGCTTTCTTT.

J is TRBJ1-5 and V is TRBV5-1; D is ambiguous. Trimming took 0 bases from V and 0 from J, leaving 10 bases between them. The CDR3 contains 16 residues. The germline V gene has CDR1 SGHRS and CDR2 YFSETQ. The CDR3 DNA reads TGCGCCAGCAGCTTGGGGTACGGGGATAGCAATCAGCCCCAGCATTTT. This codes for CASSLGYGDSNQPQHF.

This clone was seen a handful of times. J is TRBJ2-1 and V is TRBV5-1, with 11 bases matching TRBD2. Germline CDR1 and CDR2: SGHRS and YFSETQ. V was clipped by 0 bases and J by 7 bases; unmatched bases: 15. This CDR3 has 19 amino acids. The CDR3 reads CASSLGASSGGTLRNEQFF. CDR3 sequence (DNA): TGCGCCAGCAGCTTGGGAGCGTCTAGCGGGGGGACTCTTAGGAATGAGCAGTTCTTC.

This chain uses TRBV18 with TRBJ2-7; the D call may be TRBD1 or TRBD2 (5 bases each). CDR3 length equals 14 residues. V lost 2 bases and J lost 2, with 10 bases in between. From germline, CDR1 is KGHSH and CDR2 LQKENI. CDR3 region: CASSPSGGTYEQYF. The CDR3 nucleotides read TGTGCCAGCTCACCATCTGGGGGTACCTACGAGCAGTACTTC.